The 9 T cell receptor beta chains below were found in one sample sequenced in a study of blood T cell repertoires in COVID-19. Here immunoSEQ multiplex PCR was the method, and the copy in TCRdb shows in-frame clones only, minus some. The table shows under 200,000 clones, with around 90% occurring only once. Sequenced input: peripheral blood. All receptors derive from a man aged 35 to 55 with active or convalescent COVID-19.

The chain joins TRBV9 to TRBJ1-1; TRBD1 is a possible D gene (6 bases). The CDR3 runs to 16 residues. The V gene's germline CDR1 is SGDLS and CDR2 YYNGEE. Trimming stripped 3 bases from V and 2 bases from J, with 17 bases between. CDR3 region: CASSAPGGRINTEAFF. CDR3 nucleotide sequence: TGTGCCAGCAGCGCCCCGGGGGGCCGGATAAACACTGAAGCTTTCTTT.

The chain has TRBV6-5 and TRBJ1-1; D not resolved. Between the trimmed V and J ends, which lost 9 bases and 0 bases, there was a span of 11 bases. The CDR3 has 13 residues. CDR1 is MNHEY, CDR2 SVGAGI, per germline. The CDR3 sequence: CASRESMNTEAFF. CDR3 nucleotide sequence: TGTGCCAGTAGGGAGTCCATGAACACTGAAGCTTTCTTT.

On this clone: Other DNA sequences in this sample translate to the same CDR3. The chain is built from TRBV5-1 and TRBJ2-7; D call uncertain. The CDR3 contains 12 residues. CDR1 is SGHRS, CDR2 YFSETQ, per germline. V lost 4 bases and J 1 base, leaving 6 bases between the germline ends. DNA for the CDR3: TGCGCCAGCAGCCCCCCTTCCTACGAGCAGTACTTC. This sequence encodes CASSPPSYEQYF.

The V and J genes are TRBV5-5 and TRBJ1-6, with a weak D call TRBD1 (6 bases). The CDR3 length is 15 residues. V was shortened by 0 bases and J by 10 bases, with 14 bases between the two germline ends. Germline V lookup: CDR1 SGHKS, CDR2 YYEKEE (reference sequence). CDR3 amino acids: CASSLEGTQKSPLHF. The CDR3 DNA reads as TGTGCCAGCAGCTTGGAAGGGACACAGAAATCACCCCTCCACTTT.

This chain joins TRBV12-3 or TRBV12-4 and TRBJ2-2; possible D gene TRBD2, 5 bases. The CDR3 runs to 13 residues. V lost 3 bases and J lost 4, with 6 bases in between. CDR3 amino acids: CASSLRATGELFF. As DNA, the CDR3 is TGTGCCAGCAGTTTGCGGGCCACCGGGGAGCTGTTTTTT.

This rearrangement joins TRBV3-1 (or the pseudogene TRBV3-2) to TRBJ2-2; 8 bases are a match to TRBD1. Germline-derived CDR1 and CDR2 are LGHDT and YNNKEL (reference sequence). V was clipped by 1 base and J by 7 bases; unmatched bases: 2. The CDR3 totals 14 residues. The CDR3 loop is CASSQGTGFGELFF. CDR3 in DNA: TGTGCCAGCAGCCAAGGGACAGGGTTCGGGGAGCTGTTTTTT.

The chain has TRBV6-5 and TRBJ1-3, with D perhaps matching TRBD1 (6 bases). V lost 5 bases, J lost 7 bases, and 18 bases lay in between. The CDR3 is 15 residues long. The germline CDR1 and CDR2 sequences are MNHEY and SVGAGI. CDR3 coding DNA: TGTGCCAGCAGTCAGGGGACAAAGATCCCGAACACCATATATTTT. Translated, it gives CASSQGTKIPNTIYF.

This clone has a single count. The rearrangement links TRBV5-1 to TRBJ2-7; D is perhaps TRBD1 (6 bases). This CDR3 region has 15 residues. The germline CDR1 and CDR2 sequences are SGHRS and YFSETQ. Trimming pared 0 bases from V and 6 bases from J, leaving 16 bases between. This CDR3 reads CASSLDGQGLGEQYF. The CDR3, as DNA: TGCGCCAGCAGCTTGGATGGGCAGGGGCTGGGCGAGCAGTACTTC.

V is TRBV6-5 and J is TRBJ2-1; 7 bases map to TRBD1. The CDR3 spans 14 residues. Germline V gene lookup returns CDR1 MNHEY and CDR2 SVGAGI. V gave up 2 bases and J gave up 5 bases; unmatched junction bases: 3. The CDR3 region is CASSYGTVNNEQFF. The CDR3 nucleotides are TGTGCCAGCAGTTACGGGACAGTAAACAATGAGCAGTTCTTC.